The next 12 T cell receptor beta chains were all read from a single sample in a study of T cells in Graves' hyperthyroidism and ophthalmopathy. Researchers amplified the TCR beta CDR3 regions from RNA transcripts. HTBI primers were the set used in a first-round RT-PCR of the TCR CDR3. TCRdb used MiXCR to reprocess the multiplex PCR reads, holding one entry per CDR3 protein. The sample has about 260,000 distinct CDR3 sequences, 20% to 25% seen once; the top ten hold about 30%. The sample was blood. Receptor source: a man aged 35 to 55 with Graves' hyperthyroidism that later progressed to Graves' ophthalmopathy.

This clonotype showed up many times. J is TRBJ1-1 and V is TRBV12-3 or TRBV12-4, with D unclear. The CDR3 spans 14 residues. Deletions cut 3 bases from V and 1 base from J, with 9 bases between. Here the CDR3 DNA reads TGTGCCAGCAGTTTGGGCAGCTCGAACACTGAAGCTTTCTTT. Its translation is CASSLGSSNTEAFF.

This clonotype was seen ten or more times. This rearrangement joins TRBV10-2 to TRBJ1-5; D not resolved. Germline assignment: CDR1 WSHSY and CDR2 SAAADI. The germline V and J ends were trimmed by 5 bases and 0 bases, with 5 bases remaining between them. The CDR3 runs 13 residues. The CDR3 reads CASSQNSNQPQHF. DNA of the CDR3: TGCGCCAGCAGTCAGAATAGCAATCAGCCCCAGCATTTT.

Remarks on this clonotype: Sequence at one end of the junction differs from germline and may be a read error. The gene calls are TRBV28 and TRBJ2-2; 9 nucleotides agree with TRBD1. Looked up from germline, CDR1 is MDHEN and CDR2 is SYDVKM. CDR3 length equals 16 residues. The CDR3: CASSFMGQGVTGELFF. CDR3 DNA: TGTGCCAGCAGTTTTATGGGACAGGGAGTTACCGGGGAGCTGTTCTTT.

The sample holds many counts of this clonotype. This rearrangement joins TRBV7-2 to TRBJ2-5; weak D call: TRBD2 (5 bases). The CDR3 loop spans 14 amino acids. Trimming stripped 7 bases from V and 1 base from J, with 13 bases between. Germline CDR1 is SGHTA and CDR2 is FQGNSA. The CDR3, as DNA: TGTGCCAGCAAGGAGCGGAGAACCCAAGAGACCCAGTACTTC. Amino acids: CASKERRTQETQYF. The full variable domain, in which reference TRBV7-2 and TRBJ2-5 provide the parts outside the CDR3, is GAGVSQSPSNKVTEKGKDVELRCDPISGHTALYWYRQSLGQGLEFLIYFQGNSAPDKSGLPSDRFSAERTGGSVSTLTIQRTQQEDSAVYLCASKERRTQETQYFGPGTRLLVL.

This clonotype was counted ten times or more. The chain has TRBV7-3 and TRBJ1-1; D possibly corresponds to TRBD1 (5 bases). Germline V gene sequence: CDR1 SGHTA, CDR2 FQGTGA. V lost 6 bases to trimming and J lost 5 bases, with 13 bases between them. This CDR3 is 13 amino acids long. The CDR3 coding sequence is TGTGCCAGCAGTCAAGGGGAGGGAACTGAAGCTTTCTTT. The encoded protein is CASSQGEGTEAFF.

This clonotype was picked up many times. The rearrangement joins TRBV2 to TRBJ2-4; D call uncertain. Germline values: CDR1 SNHLY, CDR2 FYNNEI. The CDR3 loop spans 14 amino acids. The V gene lost 0 bases and the J gene lost 3 bases, with 6 bases spanning the gap. The CDR3 region is CASSEASLKNIQYF. In nucleotides, the CDR3 is TGTGCCAGCAGTGAAGCTAGCCTCAAAAACATTCAGTACTTC.

This rearrangement joins TRBV4-1 to TRBJ2-7; 14 bases are a match to TRBD2. The CDR3 is 15 amino acids. Per germline, CDR1 MGHRA and CDR2 YSYEKL. V lost 0 bases and J lost 12; bases outside the gene matches: 7. CDR3 sequence (DNA): TGCGCCAGCAGCCAAGAATTGACTAGCGGGAGGGCGCGGTACTTC. Its translation: CASSQELTSGRARYF.

This clonotype was seen a few times. The chain links TRBV6-2 or TRBV6-3 to TRBJ2-7; 7 positions agree with TRBD2. The CDR3 is 16 amino acids. Losses at the gene ends were 2 bases for V and 4 bases for J; bases not matched to a gene: 11. CDR1 and CDR2 (germline): MNHEY, SVGEGT. CDR3 sequence reads: CASSYHPGGRDYEQYF. CDR3 nucleotide sequence: TGTGCCAGCAGTTACCACCCCGGAGGGAGGGATTACGAGCAGTACTTC.

Of note for this clonotype: A clone one base away is much larger, so this may be a read error. The chain uses TRBV4-1 and TRBJ2-7; the match to TRBD2 covers 7 bases. The CDR3 is 15 residues long. Germline-derived CDR1 and CDR2 are MGHRA and YSYEKL. CDR3 sequence reads: CASSQNHGTTYQQYF. DNA of the CDR3: TGCGCCAGCAGCCAAAACCACGGGACTACCTACCAGCAGTACTTC.

The sample holds many counts of this clonotype. The chain carries TRBV7-9 and TRBJ2-5; 10 bases match TRBD1. Germline V CDR1 and CDR2: SEHNR, FQNEAQ (reference sequence). The length of the CDR3 is 16 residues. The V segment lost 3 bases and the J segment 5 bases; nucleotides outside the gene matches: 9. The chain's CDR3 is CASSLTGGTHEETQYF. In DNA form, the CDR3 reads TGTGCCAGCAGCTTGACAGGGGGCACGCATGAGGAGACCCAGTACTTC.

This clonotype was observed many times. The chain recombines TRBV12-3 or TRBV12-4 with TRBJ1-6; 10 bases are a match to TRBD1. The trim removed 5 bases at V and 9 bases at J, leaving 7 bases unmatched. The CDR3 spans 15 residues. The CDR3 DNA follows: TGTGCCAGCAGTATCGCCGGGACAGGGGTTTCACCCCTCCACTTT. Protein sequence: CASSIAGTGVSPLHF.

The CDR3 here is CASSRQGFSYEQYF. The CDR3 nucleotides are TGTGCCAGCAGCCGACAGGGATTCTCCTACGAGCAGTACTTC. The gene calls are TRBV27 and TRBJ2-7; 7 positions match TRBD1. This CDR3 comprises 14 residues. Germline loops: CDR1 MNHEY, CDR2 SMNVEV (reference sequence). J was trimmed by 0 bases and V by 6 bases; bases with no gene match: 5.